Listed here are 20 T cell receptor beta chains from one sample, sequenced in a study of radiotherapy plus CTLA-4 blockade in lung cancer. Sequencing was performed with immunoSEQ multiplex PCR; in TCRdb, only in-frame clones are kept and a portion is missing. The sample shows roughly 75,000 clones, 60% to 85% of them seen only once. The sequencing here drew on peripheral blood, taken from a patient treated with radiotherapy plus ipilimumab. The receptors derive from a human donor with non-small cell lung cancer whose response to radiotherapy plus ipilimumab could not be evaluated. Some clones in this sample may be carry-over from other donors' samples.

This clone was seen a few times. J is TRBJ1-1 and V is TRBV4-3; D gene ambiguous. This CDR3 comprises 13 residues. Germline CDR1 is LGHNA and CDR2 is YSLEER. The V end was cut by 3 bases, the J end by 1 base, with 6 bases between. CDR3: CASSHAGNTEAFF. CDR3 coding DNA: TGCGCCAGCAGCCACGCAGGGAACACTGAAGCTTTCTTT.

V usage is TRBV6-5 and J usage is TRBJ2-7; the D is unclear. The CDR3 has 10 residues. CDR1 is MNHEY and CDR2 is SVGAGI in the germline V gene. The V end lost 7 bases, the J end lost 5 bases, and 6 bases lay between the germline ends. CDR3 sequence reads: CASTLHEQYF. In DNA form, the CDR3 reads TGTGCCAGCACCCTACACGAGCAGTACTTC.

The J gene is TRBJ1-6, the V gene TRBV18, with a weak D call TRBD1 (5 bases). The CDR3 covers 13 residues. Trimming removed 3 bases at V and 7 bases at J, with 7 bases between. The germline V gene has CDR1 KGHSH and CDR2 LQKENI. The DNA of the CDR3 is TGTGCCAGCTCACCGACAGAGAATTCACCCCTCCACTTT. Its translation: CASSPTENSPLHF.

This chain uses TRBV7-2 with TRBJ2-2; D not resolved. The length of the CDR3 is 16 residues. V lost 5 bases to trimming and J lost 0 bases, with 13 bases between them. From germline, CDR1 is SGHTA and CDR2 FQGNSA. CDR3: CASSPLVPPNTGELFF. The CDR3 nucleotides are TGTGCCAGCAGCCCACTGGTGCCACCGAACACCGGGGAGCTGTTTTTT.

V usage is TRBV10-3 and J usage is TRBJ2-7; TRBD2 matches 8 bases. This CDR3 has 13 amino acids. Trimming at V came to 10 bases and at J to 3 bases, leaving 8 bases not matched to a gene. Germline-derived CDR1 and CDR2 are ENHRY and SYGVKD. DNA of the CDR3: TGTGCCACCCACGGGGGGGGAAGCTACGAGCAGTACTTC. It specifies CATHGGGSYEQYF.

V is TRBV6-1 and J is TRBJ2-2, with unresolved D. CDR1 is MNHNS, CDR2 SASEGT, per germline. The CDR3 loop spans 13 amino acids. The germline V and J ends were trimmed by 2 bases and 6 bases, with 7 bases remaining between them. The CDR3 DNA follows: TGTGCCAGCAGTGAATGGCAGGCCGGGGAGCTGTTTTTT. Residues: CASSEWQAGELFF.

The CDR3 DNA sequence: TGTGCCAGTACCGCGCCGAGCTCCTATAATTCACCCCTCCACTTT. Protein: CASTAPSSYNSPLHF. The chain has TRBV6-5 and TRBJ1-6; no clear D gene. Germline V CDR1 and CDR2: MNHEY, SVGAGI. The CDR3 extends over 15 amino acids. V was cut by 9 bases and J by 0 bases, with 12 bases left in between.

This sequence joins TRBV6-1 and TRBJ2-5, with D possibly matching TRBD1 (6 bases). CDR1 is MNHNS, CDR2 SASEGT, per germline. This CDR3 spans 14 amino acids. The ends were cut back, 0 bases at V and 5 bases at J, with 10 bases in the middle. The CDR3 nucleotides are TGTGCCAGCAGTGAAGCGAGGCAGGGGGAGACCCAGTACTTC. Its translation is CASSEARQGETQYF.

The CDR3 coding sequence is TGTGCCAGCACCCAGGGGGTGAACACTGAAGCTTTCTTT. Encoded protein: CASTQGVNTEAFF. The rearrangement uses TRBV7-9 and TRBJ1-1; 7 nucleotides agree with TRBD1. The trim removed 7 bases at V and 0 bases at J, leaving 2 bases unmatched. The CDR3 length is 13 residues. Germline lookup yields CDR1 SEHNR and CDR2 FQNEAQ (reference sequence).

This chain connects TRBV11-2 to TRBJ2-7, with 7 nucleotides matching TRBD1. Losses at the gene ends were 1 base for V and 3 bases for J; bases not matched to a gene: 6. Germline V CDR1 and CDR2: SGHAT, FQNNGV. The length of the CDR3 is 15 residues. DNA of the CDR3: TGTGCCAGCAGCTTAGGGGACAGTTCTTACTACGAGCAGTACTTC. Protein: CASSLGDSSYYEQYF.

The chain recombines TRBV6-1 with TRBJ1-1, with 7 bases matching TRBD1. J was trimmed by 1 base and V by 0 bases; bases with no gene match: 8. This CDR3 region has 17 residues. CDR1 is MNHNS, CDR2 SASEGT, per germline. The CDR3 DNA is TGTGCCAGCAGTGAAGCCCACCGACAGGGCTGGAACACTGAAGCTTTCTTT. Translated, it gives CASSEAHRQGWNTEAFF.

CDR3 nucleotides: TGTGCCTGGGAGAGGGGGGGAGGCTGGGGATACAATGAGCAGTTCTTC. Translated, it gives CAWERGGGWGYNEQFF. The gene calls are TRBV30 and TRBJ2-1, with D perhaps TRBD2 (7 bases). This CDR3 region has 16 residues. Trimming took off 5 bases at V and 4 bases at J, with 21 bases between the two ends. Germline lookup yields CDR1 GTSNPN and CDR2 SVGIG (reference sequence).

The V call is TRBV6-1, the J call TRBJ1-6; 8 positions match TRBD1. The CDR3 contains 14 residues. Unmatched junction bases numbered 4, after V lost 6 bases and J lost 6 bases. CDR1 and CDR2 from the germline V gene are MNHNS and SASEGT. In DNA, the CDR3 is TGTGCCAGCAGACAGGGGGTGTCTAATTCACCCCTCCACTTT. It yields the protein CASRQGVSNSPLHF.

This chain connects TRBV5-4 to TRBJ2-7; 8 bases agree with TRBD1. This CDR3 has 16 amino acids. The ends lost 0 bases at V and 0 bases at J; junction bases unmatched: 5. Germline V gene data show CDR1 as SGHNT and CDR2 as YYREEE (reference sequence). The CDR3 DNA reads as TGTGCCAGCAGCTTGGGGACAGGGCCGACCTCCTACGAGCAGTACTTC. Amino acids: CASSLGTGPTSYEQYF.

The chain couples TRBV28 to TRBJ1-1; 7 positions agree with TRBD1. Germline loops: CDR1 MDHEN, CDR2 SYDVKM. Trimming cost V 4 bases and J 8 bases; bases outside gene matches: 4. The CDR3 spans 12 residues. The CDR3 spells CASSSPTGEAFF. CDR3 DNA: TGTGCCAGCAGTTCCCCGACAGGGGAAGCTTTCTTT.

V usage is TRBV6-5 and J usage is TRBJ1-1; 7 nucleotides match TRBD1. Germline V lookup: CDR1 MNHEY, CDR2 SVGAGI. The junction had 10 bases not matched to a gene; V was cut back by 2 bases and J by 7 bases. The CDR3 is 15 amino acids. CDR3 nucleotides: TGTGCCAGCAGTTACCTTCGAAGACAGGGCCGTGAAGCTTTCTTT. Translating gives CASSYLRRQGREAFF.

The V call is TRBV6-5, the J call TRBJ1-2; TRBD1 agrees at 8 bases. The CDR3 runs to 16 residues. The junction had 7 bases not matched to a gene; V was cut back by 0 bases and J by 4 bases. CDR1 is MNHEY and CDR2 is SVGAGI in the germline V gene. In DNA form, the CDR3 reads TGTGCCAGCAGTTACTCGGGCAGGGGGCCTTCCTATGGCTACACCTTC. Amino acid sequence: CASSYSGRGPSYGYTF.

In this sample, this clone turned up a few times. The rearrangement uses TRBV5-4 and TRBJ1-3; weak D call: TRBD1 (5 bases). Trimming took 0 bases from V and 2 from J, leaving 12 bases between them. The CDR3 runs to 16 residues. Germline CDR1 reads SGHNT; CDR2 reads YYREEE (reference sequence). CDR3 protein: CASSLAAGTAGNTIYF. The CDR3 nucleotides read TGTGCCAGCAGCTTGGCGGCGGGGACTGCTGGAAACACCATATATTTT.

This clone was found once. This chain uses TRBV4-2 with TRBJ2-7, with 8 bases identical to TRBD2. The CDR3 totals 18 residues. From germline, CDR1 is LGHNA and CDR2 YNFKEQ. Trimming at V came to 4 bases and at J to 3 bases, leaving 17 bases not matched to a gene. CDR3 region: CASSLGAGGGMIFYEQYF. The CDR3 DNA reads as TGTGCCAGCAGCCTTGGGGCGGGGGGCGGAATGATTTTCTACGAGCAGTACTTC.

The rearrangement links TRBV7-2 to TRBJ1-1; D unclear. CDR1 SGHTA and CDR2 FQGNSA come from the germline V gene. With 4 bases removed from V and 3 bases from J, the gap between germline ends came to 12 bases. The CDR3 spans 14 residues. The CDR3 region has the DNA TGTGCCAGCAGCTCTCAGGCTTTGGACACTGAAGCTTTCTTT. Encoded protein: CASSSQALDTEAFF.